The 27 T cell receptor beta chains below come from one sample, sequenced in a study of OX40 agonist ivuxolimab in advanced cancers. Profiled with immunoSEQ multiplex PCR; TCRdb holds only in-frame clones, not every one. Of roughly 66,000 clones in the sample, around 83% were seen once. The source was CD4+ or CD8+ T cells sorted from blood, collected in a trial of the OX40 agonist ivuxolimab. These receptors came from an adult with an advanced solid tumor such as melanoma, head and neck, liver or kidney cancer.

This chain uses TRBV28 with TRBJ2-1; 7 nucleotides align to TRBD2. Germline values: CDR1 MDHEN, CDR2 SYDVKM. The CDR3 has 16 residues. J gave up 5 bases and V 3 bases, and 10 bases lay outside the gene matches. The CDR3 coding sequence is TGTGCCAGCAGTTTTCTCCGCGGGAGCGGCAACAATGAGCAGTTCTTC. Protein sequence: CASSFLRGSGNNEQFF.

The chain links TRBV27 to TRBJ2-5, with a possible D match to TRBD1 (7 bases). This CDR3 has 15 residues. Trimming stripped 4 bases from V and 7 bases from J, with 19 bases between. The germline CDR1 and CDR2 sequences are MNHEY and SMNVEV (reference sequence). The CDR3 nucleotides are TGTGCCAGCAGTTCGACAGGGACTTCGCTTGTGACCCAGTACTTC. Protein product: CASSSTGTSLVTQYF.

The gene calls are TRBV5-6 and TRBJ2-3; a possible D gene is TRBD2 (5 bases). Germline V CDR1 and CDR2: SGHDT, YYEEEE. CDR3 length equals 14 residues. The ends were cut back, 0 bases at V and 5 bases at J, with 10 bases in the middle. The CDR3 nucleotides read TGTGCCAGCAGCTTGGTATCTCGGGGAGATACGCAGTATTTT. Protein product: CASSLVSRGDTQYF.

V gene TRBV7-2 combines with J gene TRBJ2-7; 11 bases are a match to TRBD1. Losses at the gene ends were 5 bases for V and 0 bases for J; bases not matched to a gene: 9. This CDR3 region has 17 residues. Germline values: CDR1 SGHTA, CDR2 FQGNSA. CDR3 DNA sequence: TGTGCCAGCAGCCCCGCTCGAGGACAGGGGGCCTCCTACGAGCAGTACTTC. It translates to CASSPARGQGASYEQYF.

This sequence joins TRBV5-1 and TRBJ2-7, with 12 bases that match TRBD2. V shed 1 base and J 5 bases; nucleotides not matched to a gene: 4. The CDR3 consists of 15 residues. Germline V CDR1 and CDR2: SGHRS, YFSETQ. As DNA, the CDR3 is TGCGCCAGCAGCTTGCGACTAGCGGGAGCCAACGAGCAGTACTTC. Protein: CASSLRLAGANEQYF.

The genes are TRBV29-1 and TRBJ2-7; perhaps TRBD1 as D (6 bases). Germline values: CDR1 SQVTM, CDR2 ANQGSEA. This CDR3 is built from 13 residues. The V end lost 5 bases, the J end lost 6 bases, and 17 bases lay between the germline ends. As DNA, the CDR3 is TGCAGCGTTCAGGGGTCTTTAACGGGCGAGCAGTACTTC. Residues: CSVQGSLTGEQYF.

This clone appeared a few times. The gene calls are TRBV6-5 and TRBJ2-3; 8 bases line up with TRBD2. V lost 4 bases and J lost 1; bases outside the gene matches: 7. Germline V gene sequence: CDR1 MNHEY, CDR2 SVGAGI. This CDR3 contains 16 residues. DNA of the CDR3: TGTGCCAGCAGTTTTAGCGGGAATTCGGGCACAGATACGCAGTATTTT. It yields the protein CASSFSGNSGTDTQYF.

This chain connects TRBV7-9 to TRBJ1-5; perhaps TRBD1 as D (6 bases). Trimming took off 5 bases at V and 4 bases at J, with 15 bases between the two ends. Germline CDR1 SEHNR, CDR2 FQNEAQ (reference sequence). The CDR3 covers 15 residues. CDR3 in amino acids: CASSPLTGQNQPQHF. Here the CDR3 DNA reads TGTGCCAGCAGCCCTTTGACAGGCCAAAATCAGCCCCAGCATTTT.

V is TRBV27 and J is TRBJ1-2, with 7 bases fitting TRBD1. The CDR3 has 13 residues. Germline CDR1 reads MNHEY; CDR2 reads SMNVEV (reference sequence). J was trimmed by 5 bases and V by 5 bases; bases with no gene match: 5. The CDR3 sequence: CASSTQGGYGYTF. The CDR3 nucleotides read TGTGCCAGCAGTACGCAGGGGGGGTATGGCTACACCTTC.

For the CDR3, the DNA is TGTGCCAGCAGCCCACGTTCACTGACTAGCGGGAGGTCCTACGAGCAGTACTTC. It translates to CASSPRSLTSGRSYEQYF. V usage is TRBV7-2 and J usage is TRBJ2-7, with 13 positions matching TRBD2. Per germline, CDR1 SGHTA and CDR2 FQGNSA. This CDR3 has 18 amino acids. V dropped 5 bases and J dropped 1; count of bases not matched to a gene: 11.

The chain carries TRBV13 and TRBJ1-1, with a possible D match to TRBD1 (6 bases). This CDR3 contains 15 residues. Germline V gene lookup returns CDR1 PRHDT and CDR2 FYEKMQ (reference sequence). V lost 5 bases, J lost 4 bases, and 17 bases lay in between. The CDR3 nucleotides read TGTGCCAGCAGCAATAGGGGGTTGGCGGGCACTGAAGCTTTCTTT. It yields the protein CASSNRGLAGTEAFF.

The chain uses TRBV5-4 and TRBJ2-7; 7 bases line up with TRBD2. CDR1 and CDR2 (germline): SGHNT, YYREEE (reference sequence). Trimming at V came to 1 base and at J to 0 bases, leaving 4 bases not matched to a gene. CDR3 length equals 15 residues. Here the CDR3 DNA reads TGTGCCAGCAGCTTGTTAGGCGGGAGCTCCTACGAGCAGTACTTC. This sequence encodes CASSLLGGSSYEQYF.

This chain uses TRBV9 with TRBJ2-1, with TRBD2 matching over 9 bases. V dropped 0 bases and J dropped 13; count of bases not matched to a gene: 5. Per germline, CDR1 SGDLS and CDR2 YYNGEE. The CDR3 sequence is 13 residues long. The chain's CDR3 is CASSVGSLAGQFF. For the CDR3, the DNA is TGTGCCAGCAGCGTAGGTTCGCTAGCGGGACAGTTCTTC.

V usage is TRBV12-5 and J usage is TRBJ2-7; no definite D call. The germline CDR1 and CDR2 sequences are LGHNT and FRNRAP. The length of the CDR3 is 14 residues. V lost 5 bases to trimming and J lost 1 base, with 12 bases between them. The CDR3 DNA follows: TGTGCTAGTGGTCTATTCGCTCCTTCCTACGAGCAGTACTTC. Amino acid sequence: CASGLFAPSYEQYF.

CDR3 DNA: TGTGCCAGCAGTCCCCCTAGTTCGCGTGAGCAGTACTTC. It codes for CASSPPSSREQYF. The V gene is TRBV28, the J gene TRBJ2-7, with unresolved D. The CDR3 is 13 amino acids. Trimming removed 5 bases at V and 7 bases at J, with 15 bases between. Germline-derived CDR1 and CDR2 are MDHEN and SYDVKM.

In this sample, this clone is medium-sized (0.01 to 0.1%). The rearrangement joins TRBV27 to TRBJ2-7; 9 bases align to TRBD2. This CDR3 spans 14 amino acids. V was pared by 5 bases and J by 6 bases, with 8 bases of the junction left unmatched. Germline V CDR1 and CDR2: MNHEY, SMNVEV (reference sequence). The CDR3 protein is CASSPAGGQREQYF. The CDR3, as DNA: TGTGCCAGCAGTCCGGCGGGAGGGCAGCGCGAGCAGTACTTC.

This chain connects TRBV29-1 to TRBJ2-5; TRBD1 might be the D (6 bases). The CDR3 totals 13 residues. Trimming removed 7 bases at V and 4 bases at J, with 16 bases between. Germline CDR1 SQVTM, CDR2 ANQGSEA. CDR3 residues: CSARQGFGETQYF. CDR3 nucleotide sequence: TGCAGCGCCAGGCAGGGGTTCGGAGAGACCCAGTACTTC.

In DNA, the CDR3 is TGCGCCAGCAGCTTGGCTCAGCCCGGCTCTGGAAACACCATATATTTT. Translated: CASSLAQPGSGNTIYF. V gene TRBV5-1 combines with J gene TRBJ1-3; D call uncertain. This CDR3 contains 16 residues. The V end lost 0 bases, the J end lost 0 bases, and 10 bases lay between the germline ends. The germline V gene has CDR1 SGHRS and CDR2 YFSETQ.

This chain uses TRBV4-2 with TRBJ2-7, with 7 bases that match TRBD2. Germline CDR1 and CDR2: LGHNA and YNFKEQ. The CDR3 loop spans 15 amino acids. The ends lost 1 base at V and 2 bases at J; junction bases unmatched: 5. In DNA form, the CDR3 reads TGTGCCAGCAGCCAAGTTTCTAGCGGCCCCTACGAGCAGTACTTC. Protein sequence: CASSQVSSGPYEQYF.

This rearrangement joins TRBV6-4 to TRBJ1-2; D remains ambiguous. Trimming took 6 bases from V and 7 from J, leaving 18 bases between them. From germline, CDR1 is MRHNA and CDR2 SNTAGT. The CDR3 has 14 residues. As DNA, the CDR3 is TGTGCCAGCAGGGGCGAGGGTGGATCGGCTGGCTACACCTTC. Its translation is CASRGEGGSAGYTF.

J is TRBJ2-5 and V is TRBV6-6; D ambiguous. The V gene's germline CDR1 is MNHNY and CDR2 SVGAGI (reference sequence). There are 11 residues in the CDR3. The V end lost 6 bases, the J end lost 6 bases, and 8 bases lay between the germline ends. Here the CDR3 DNA reads TGTGCCAGCAGCATTACGCAGACCCAGTACTTC. It encodes CASSITQTQYF.

This sequence joins TRBV9 and TRBJ1-2; TRBD1 might be the D (6 bases). V lost 0 bases and J 3 bases, leaving 12 bases between the germline ends. CDR1 and CDR2 from the germline V gene are SGDLS and YYNGEE. This CDR3 is built from 15 residues. CDR3 nucleotide sequence: TGTGCCAGCAGCGTAGTGCCGACAGGAGACTATGGCTACACCTTC. Amino acids: CASSVVPTGDYGYTF. Supplemented by reference TRBV9 and TRBJ1-2, the full variable domain reads DSGVTQTPKHLITATGQRVTLRCSPRSGDLSVYWYQQSLDQGLQFLIQYYNGEERAKGNILERFSAQQFPDLHSELNLSSLELGDSALYFCASSVVPTGDYGYTFGSGTRLTVV.

This clone was seen a few times. The rearrangement uses TRBV6-6 and TRBJ2-7, with a possible D match to TRBD1 (6 bases). Between the trimmed V and J ends, which lost 6 bases and 3 bases, there was a span of 15 bases. CDR3 size: 14 residues. The germline V gene has CDR1 MNHNY and CDR2 SVGAGI (reference sequence). The DNA of the CDR3 is TGTGCCAGCAGACGGGACATCTGGGACTACGAGCAGTACTTC. As protein: CASRRDIWDYEQYF.

This chain connects TRBV5-1 to TRBJ2-5, with 9 bases fitting TRBD1. The DNA end lines up better with TRBJ2-7; the J call may be wrong. The CDR3 contains 15 residues. CDR1 and CDR2 (germline): SGHRS, YFSETQ. As DNA, the CDR3 is TGCGCCAGCAGCTTAACCGGGACAGGGTCCTACGAGCAGTACTTC. This codes for CASSLTGTGSYEQYF.

This chain connects TRBV10-2 to TRBJ2-7; TRBD1 matches at 7 bases. CDR3 length equals 13 residues. With V trimmed by 6 bases and J by 3 bases, 5 bases remained unmatched. Germline-derived CDR1 and CDR2 are WSHSY and SAAADI. The CDR3 DNA sequence: TGCGCCAGCAGCTCTGACAGGGACTACGAGCAGTACTTC. It yields the protein CASSSDRDYEQYF.

The rearrangement uses TRBV29-1 and TRBJ1-2, with unresolved D. The CDR3 extends over 12 amino acids. Germline-derived CDR1 and CDR2 are SQVTM and ANQGSEA. V lost 1 base and J lost 4, with 7 bases in between. The CDR3 region has the DNA TGCAGCGTTGAAGGCCCATCCTATGGCTACACCTTC. Encoded protein: CSVEGPSYGYTF.

V usage is TRBV11-2 and J usage is TRBJ2-1, with 10 nucleotides matching TRBD2. The CDR3 has 14 residues. V was clipped by 5 bases and J by 10 bases; unmatched bases: 8. Germline lookup yields CDR1 SGHAT and CDR2 FQNNGV. CDR3 sequence: CASSREREGGEQFF. The CDR3 DNA sequence: TGTGCCAGCAGCCGAGAGCGGGAGGGCGGGGAGCAGTTCTTC.